A single sample gave rise to the 24 T cell receptor beta chains below, sequenced in a study of T cell responses to AZD1222 COVID-19 vaccine (dated by TCRdb to 2020 to 2023). Library prep was done by the immunoSEQ multiplex PCR assay. TCRdb stores this immuneACCESS table with in-frame sequences only. Part of the clones is absent; in the studies checked, under half of the shortfall reflects unresolved V genes, and no reason is known for the rest. In this sample the table shows roughly 70,000 clones, roughly four fifths of which occur a single time. The top ten hold approximately 5.4% of the sample. Taken with the paper, the label for time point translates to: baseline before first vaccination. The specimen was peripheral blood, collected on day 0 of AZD1222 vaccination. Source of these receptors: an adult in good health.

The CDR3, as DNA: TGTGCCAGCAGCCAAGATGCAGGAGCGGGTACTAGCACAGATACGCAGTATTTT. Its translation: CASSQDAGAGTSTDTQYF. The chain combines TRBV14 with TRBJ2-3; TRBD2 is a possible D gene (6 bases). V shed 0 bases and J shed 0 bases, with 16 bases lying between them. Germline CDR1 and CDR2: SGHDN and FVKESK. The CDR3 is 18 residues long.

The gene calls are TRBV27 and TRBJ1-2; D may be TRBD1 (5 bases). V lost 4 bases and J 8 bases, leaving 11 bases between the germline ends. CDR3 length: 12 amino acids. The germline gives CDR1 MNHEY, CDR2 SMNVEV (reference sequence). CDR3 DNA: TGTGCCAGCAGTTCGGGGGGGGAAGGCTACACCTTC. It encodes CASSSGGEGYTF.

V and J are TRBV27 and TRBJ2-1; D call uncertain. Between the trimmed V and J ends, which lost 3 bases and 7 bases, there was a span of 10 bases. Looked up from germline, CDR1 is MNHEY and CDR2 is SMNVEV (reference sequence). CDR3 size: 13 residues. CDR3 nucleotides: TGTGCCAGCAGTTTTTCTGGGTTTAATGAGCAGTTCTTC. Translated, it gives CASSFSGFNEQFF.

This clone showed up just once. This chain uses TRBV7-2 with TRBJ2-1; 7 nucleotides line up with TRBD1. CDR3 length: 15 residues. Germline CDR1 reads SGHTA; CDR2 reads FQGNSA. V was clipped by 1 base and J by 7 bases; unmatched bases: 7. CDR3 residues: CASSLGPTGWNEQFF. The CDR3 region has the DNA TGTGCCAGCAGCTTAGGCCCGACAGGGTGGAATGAGCAGTTCTTC.

This clone appeared a single time. This chain joins TRBV9 and TRBJ2-7, with D unclear. CDR1 is SGDLS and CDR2 is YYNGEE in the germline V gene. This CDR3 is built from 16 residues. V gave up 4 bases and J gave up 3 bases, with 20 bases separating them. The DNA for the CDR3 is TGTGCCAGCAGCCCCTACTATGACGGGCAGTACTACGAGCAGTACTTC. Translating gives CASSPYYDGQYYEQYF. Looking up the rest from reference TRBV9 and TRBJ2-7 gives the full variable domain: DSGVTQTPKHLITATGQRVTLRCSPRSGDLSVYWYQQSLDQGLQFLIQYYNGEERAKGNILERFSAQQFPDLHSELNLSSLELGDSALYFCASSPYYDGQYYEQYFGPGTRLTVT.

As regards this clone: The junction does not match germline at one end; this may be a read error. The chain combines TRBV4-1 with TRBJ2-4; the D is unclear. Germline V gene lookup returns CDR1 MGHRA and CDR2 YSYEKL. This CDR3 region has 9 residues. The chain's CDR3 is CASSQTWGF. In nucleotides, the CDR3 is TGCGCCAGCAGCCAAACTTGGGGCTTC.

The J gene is TRBJ2-3, the V gene TRBV4-3; 13 nucleotides line up with TRBD2. Germline V CDR1 and CDR2: LGHNA, YSLEER. The CDR3 spans 19 residues. V was pared by 0 bases and J by 1 base, with 7 bases of the junction left unmatched. The CDR3, as DNA: TGCGCCAGCAGCCAAGAACTAGCGGGGGGGCCGGGAGGCACAGATACGCAGTATTTT. The encoded protein is CASSQELAGGPGGTDTQYF.

The CDR3 region is CASSLDGGLGQPQHF. For the CDR3, the DNA is TGTGCCAGCAGCTTAGATGGGGGCTTGGGTCAGCCCCAGCATTTT. This chain links TRBV11-2 with TRBJ1-5, with TRBD1 as a possible D gene (6 bases). Looked up from germline, CDR1 is SGHAT and CDR2 is FQNNGV. V lost 0 bases and J lost 6, with 12 bases in between. The CDR3 length is 15 residues.

V gene TRBV29-1 combines with J gene TRBJ2-5; possibly TRBD2 for D (6 bases). The CDR3 covers 12 residues. The germline gives CDR1 SQVTM, CDR2 ANQGSEA. Between the trimmed V and J ends, which lost 0 bases and 5 bases, there was a span of 7 bases. CDR3 nucleotide sequence: TGCAGCGTTGAAGATGGGGGGGAGACCCAGTACTTC. Residues: CSVEDGGETQYF.

The table lists this clone with a count of one. The rearrangement links TRBV3-1 (or the pseudogene TRBV3-2) to TRBJ1-2, with 10 bases that match TRBD1. V shed 4 bases, J shed 4 bases, and the junction held 9 bases outside the gene matches. Germline V CDR1 and CDR2: LGHDT, YNNKEL (reference sequence). This CDR3 is 16 amino acids long. CDR3 amino acids: CASSRTGGRGAYGYTF. CDR3 DNA: TGTGCCAGCAGCCGGACAGGGGGGCGTGGAGCCTATGGCTACACCTTC.

This clone was observed once. This chain joins TRBV5-1 and TRBJ2-2; TRBD1 agrees at 7 bases. This CDR3 has 16 residues. Unmatched junction bases numbered 11, after V lost 5 bases and J lost 4 bases. Germline-derived CDR1 and CDR2 are SGHRS and YFSETQ. The CDR3 coding sequence is TGCGCCAGCAGAATCGGTGTGCAGGGGGTCACCGGGGAGCTGTTTTTT. This sequence encodes CASRIGVQGVTGELFF.

V usage is TRBV4-1 and J usage is TRBJ2-2; D is possibly TRBD1 (6 bases). CDR1 and CDR2 (germline): MGHRA, YSYEKL. The germline V and J ends were trimmed by 6 bases and 6 bases, with 26 bases remaining between them. This CDR3 region has 18 residues. The CDR3, as DNA: TGCGCCAGCAGTCCCGAACAGGGACCCCCACTAGTTGCCGGGGAGCTGTTTTTT. It specifies CASSPEQGPPLVAGELFF.

This chain joins TRBV12-3 or TRBV12-4 and TRBJ2-3; possibly TRBD1 for D (6 bases). The CDR3 totals 13 residues. V lost 3 bases, J lost 4 bases, and 8 bases lay in between. The CDR3 DNA sequence: TGTGCCAGCAGTTTCGGGACACCAGATACGCAGTATTTT. Protein product: CASSFGTPDTQYF.

This chain joins TRBV19 and TRBJ2-7, with unresolved D. There are 12 residues in the CDR3. Trimming removed 3 bases at V and 4 bases at J, with 7 bases between. Germline values: CDR1 LNHDA, CDR2 SQIVND (reference sequence). This chain's CDR3 is CASSISGYEQYF. The CDR3 nucleotides are TGTGCCAGTAGTATCAGTGGTTACGAGCAGTACTTC.

Here the CDR3 reads CASTPEGVSGNTIYF. In DNA, the CDR3 is TGTGCCAGCACTCCCGAAGGGGTCTCTGGAAACACCATATATTTT. This chain joins TRBV2 and TRBJ1-3; tentative D call: TRBD1 (5 bases). Germline CDR1 is SNHLY and CDR2 is FYNNEI. Trimming left V 7 bases short and J 0 bases short, with 13 bases between. This CDR3 has 15 residues.

This clone showed up just a few times. The genes are TRBV14 and TRBJ2-7; D possibly uses TRBD1 or TRBD2 (5 bases each). The V gene lost 3 bases and the J gene lost 0 bases, with 15 bases spanning the gap. The CDR3 covers 16 residues. Germline loops: CDR1 SGHDN, CDR2 FVKESK. CDR3 DNA: TGTGCCAGCAGCCAGATCCGGTGGGGGTCCTCCTACGAGCAGTACTTC. It translates to CASSQIRWGSSYEQYF.

The chain combines TRBV9 with TRBJ2-7, with D tentatively TRBD2 (5 bases). From germline, CDR1 is SGDLS and CDR2 YYNGEE. CDR3 size: 14 residues. V lost 0 bases to trimming and J lost 1 base, with 8 bases between them. CDR3 region: CASSVAGISYEQYF. The CDR3 bases are TGTGCCAGCAGCGTAGCCGGGATATCCTACGAGCAGTACTTC.

This clone was counted once. J is TRBJ2-2 and V is TRBV7-2; 12 positions agree with TRBD2. J lost 5 bases, V lost 1 base, and 5 bases had no gene match. In germline, CDR1 is SGHTA, CDR2 FQGNSA. The CDR3 is made up of 17 amino acids. The CDR3 sequence is CASSLDLAGGRTGELFF. DNA for the CDR3: TGTGCCAGCAGCTTAGACCTAGCGGGGGGGCGTACCGGGGAGCTGTTTTTT.

V and J are TRBV4-3 and TRBJ1-5; TRBD1 is a possible D gene (5 bases). Germline V CDR1 and CDR2: LGHNA, YSLEER. This CDR3 region has 15 residues. With 0 bases removed from V and 3 bases from J, the gap between germline ends came to 9 bases. This chain's CDR3 is CASSQEAGNNQPQHF. DNA for the CDR3: TGCGCCAGCAGCCAAGAGGCAGGGAACAATCAGCCCCAGCATTTT.

This chain connects TRBV2 to TRBJ2-7; D gene ambiguous. This CDR3 spans 11 amino acids. Per the germline V gene, CDR1 is SNHLY and CDR2 is FYNNEI. V lost 4 bases and J 0 bases, leaving 1 base between the germline ends. The CDR3 sequence: CASSASYEQYF. The CDR3 DNA follows: TGTGCCAGCAGTGCCTCCTACGAGCAGTACTTC.

This chain connects TRBV13 to TRBJ2-1, with unresolved D. The length of the CDR3 is 12 residues. CDR1 is PRHDT and CDR2 is FYEKMQ in the germline V gene (reference sequence). The V gene lost 0 bases and the J gene lost 7 bases, with 4 bases spanning the gap. CDR3 protein: CASSLGSNEQFF. Here the CDR3 DNA reads TGTGCCAGCAGCTTAGGGAGTAATGAGCAGTTCTTC.

The CDR3 protein is CASSSGGTVVYGYTF. In nucleotides, the CDR3 is TGTGCCAGCAGCTCAGGAGGGACAGTTGTATATGGCTACACCTTC. The V call is TRBV5-4, the J call TRBJ1-2; TRBD1 agrees at 7 bases. The CDR3 contains 15 residues. The V gene's germline CDR1 is SGHNT and CDR2 YYREEE (reference sequence). The ends lost 3 bases at V and 5 bases at J; junction bases unmatched: 10.

This clone was counted a single time. This chain links TRBV9 with TRBJ2-2; the match to TRBD1 covers 7 bases. Germline V gene sequence: CDR1 SGDLS, CDR2 YYNGEE. The length of the CDR3 is 16 residues. Unmatched junction bases numbered 4, after V lost 2 bases and J lost 0 bases. The CDR3 DNA sequence: TGTGCCAGCAGCGTTAGGACAGGATCGAACACCGGGGAGCTGTTTTTT. It yields the protein CASSVRTGSNTGELFF.

A single count supports this clone. The chain recombines TRBV5-1 with TRBJ2-7, with TRBD1 identical over 9 bases. Germline lookup yields CDR1 SGHRS and CDR2 YFSETQ. CDR3 length: 14 amino acids. Germline trimming cut 4 bases from V and 4 bases from J; bases unmatched to any gene: 6. CDR3 sequence: CASSPGQGVYEQYF. In DNA, the CDR3 is TGCGCCAGCAGCCCGGGACAGGGAGTATACGAGCAGTACTTC.